This T cell receptor (beta chain) was recorded in a study of identical twins' blood T cells. Methods used by the authors: Each donor had about 90,000 to nearly 550,000 clonotypes. In TCRdb, the 5' RACE reads were re-called with MiXCR into one record per CDR3 protein. It is TCRdb's table, rather than the study itself, that gives the V and J calls and clone size. The table shows roughly 340,000 distinct CDR3 sequences, with about 28% occurring only once. The CDR3 contains 12 residues. V lost 2 bases and J lost 4, with 6 bases in between. Germline CDR1 and CDR2: SQVTM and ANQGSEA. Findings and caveats of the study: V gene usage reportedly matched far better within twin pairs than unrelated donors. Twin repertoire similarity may partly reflect shared environment.

This clonotype was observed many times. The antigen is unknown. The three twin pairs were reared together, likely meeting the same infections. Source material: PBMCs. This clonotype originated in a woman aged 18 to 50 in good health. The chain recombines TRBV29-1 with TRBJ2-1; possibly TRBD1 for D (5 bases). The CDR3 is CSVERGYNEQFF. In DNA form, the CDR3 reads TGCAGCGTTGAAAGGGGATACAATGAGCAGTTCTTC.